This T cell receptor beta chain was recorded in a study of cytomegalovirus exposure and HLA in healthy donors. The PCR had 60 Vbeta and 13 Jbeta primers. This table comes from immunoSEQ multiplex PCR, and its TCRdb copy is limited to in-frame clones, with some not included. Of some 130,000 clones detected, over 70% appear once; the ten largest clones hold around 1.5%. Germline CDR1 reads SGHRS; CDR2 reads YFSETQ. This CDR3 has 14 amino acids. The V and J ends lost 4 bases and 8 bases respectively, with 18 bases between them. This clone came up a few times. Sequenced input: PBMCs. This receptor was identified in a young woman in good health and CMV-seronegative. The chain recombines TRBV5-1 with TRBJ1-2, with TRBD1 as a possible D gene (6 bases). This chain's CDR3 is CASSETGRGQGYTF. The CDR3 nucleotides are TGCGCCAGCAGCGAAACCGGCAGGGGTCAGGGCTACACCTTC.